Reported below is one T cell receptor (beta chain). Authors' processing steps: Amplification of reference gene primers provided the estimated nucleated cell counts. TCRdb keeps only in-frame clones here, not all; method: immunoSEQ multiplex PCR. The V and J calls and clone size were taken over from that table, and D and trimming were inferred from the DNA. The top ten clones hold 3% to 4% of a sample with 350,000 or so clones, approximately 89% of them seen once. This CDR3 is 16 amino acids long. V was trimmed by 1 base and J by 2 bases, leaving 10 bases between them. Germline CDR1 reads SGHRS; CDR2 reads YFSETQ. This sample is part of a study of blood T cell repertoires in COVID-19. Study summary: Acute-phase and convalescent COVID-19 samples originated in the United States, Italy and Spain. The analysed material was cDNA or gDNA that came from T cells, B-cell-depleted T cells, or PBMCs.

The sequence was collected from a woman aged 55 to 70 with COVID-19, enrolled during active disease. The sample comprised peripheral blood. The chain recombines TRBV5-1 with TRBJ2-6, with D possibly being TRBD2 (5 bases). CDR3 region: CASSLNSGTGANVLTF. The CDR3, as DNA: TGCGCCAGCAGCTTGAACTCGGGGACTGGGGCCAACGTCCTGACTTTC.